A selection of T cell receptor beta chains follows, all from one sample in a study of T cell changes during pregnancy in multiple sclerosis. The repertoire was sequenced with immunoSEQ multiplex PCR; TCRdb's copy has only in-frame clones and lacks some. The repertoire includes approximately 100,000 clones, about 90% of them detected once, and over 1.5% sits in the top ten. The sample consisted of peripheral blood, taken before pregnancy. All receptors derive from a female donor with multiple sclerosis, enrolled in a pregnancy study. Each CDR3 is given with its conserved first and last residue. The D gene is left open where the match is weak. Clone size is stated in some rows and not others, as once, few, many or a class when expanded.

DNA	CDR3	V	J	size	D
TGTGCCAGCAGCTTGACCGGACTAGCGGGGGGCGAGATCCAAGAGACCCAGTACTTC	CASSLTGLAGGEIQETQYF	TRBV5-8	TRBJ2-5	.	TRBD2
TGTGCCAGCAGCGGAAACCTAGCGGGGCCCTACGAGCAGTACTTC	CASSGNLAGPYEQYF	TRBV5-6	TRBJ2-7	.	TRBD2
TGCGCCAGCAGCCAAGAGTCCCAGGGGGCGGGGACACAAGAGACCCAGTACTTC	CASSQESQGAGTQETQYF	TRBV4-3	TRBJ2-5	.	TRBD1
TGTGCCAGCAGCCTTTCCGGGACTACGTACCAAGAGACCCAGTACTTC	CASSLSGTTYQETQYF	TRBV7-6	TRBJ2-5	.	TRBD2
TGTGCCAGCAGCCGTCGGGGGATCCCCGCGGATACGCAGTATTTT	CASSRRGIPADTQYF	TRBV5-4	TRBJ2-3	.	.
TGTGCCAGCTCATTGTCCCGGACAGGGCCTAGCCGCTCTGGAAACACCATATATTTT	CASSLSRTGPSRSGNTIYF	TRBV18	TRBJ1-3	once	TRBD1
TGCGCCAGCAGCCAAGGGCTGGGAGGCTACAATGAGCAGTTCTTC	CASSQGLGGYNEQFF	TRBV4-1	TRBJ2-1	.	.
TGTGCCAGCAGCCGACAGGAAAGGCACACAGATACGCAGTATTTT	CASSRQERHTDTQYF	TRBV7-8	TRBJ2-3	.	.
TGTGCCAGCTCACCACAGAGAACAGGGGCTGTGGTACGGACTGAAGCTTTCTTT	CASSPQRTGAVVRTEAFF	TRBV18	TRBJ1-1	.	TRBD1
TGCGCCAGCAGCCCCGGACTAGGCGGCACCGGGGAGCTGTTTTTT	CASSPGLGGTGELFF	TRBV5-1	TRBJ2-2	once	TRBD2
TGTGCCAGCAGCTCCGGGGATGAGCAGTTCTTC	CASSSGDEQFF	TRBV6-5	TRBJ2-1	.	.
TGTGCCAGTAGTCCATTGACAGGGGTTAACACTGAAGCTTTCTTT	CASSPLTGVNTEAFF	TRBV19	TRBJ1-1	.	TRBD1
TGTGCCAGCAGGGGGGGTGGGTGGTACGAGCAGTACTTC	CASRGGGWYEQYF	TRBV28	TRBJ2-7	.	.
TGTGCCAGTAGCCCCCGGGGGAGCTCTGGGGCCAACGTCCTGACTTTC	CASSPRGSSGANVLTF	TRBV19	TRBJ2-6	.	.
TGTGCCAGCTCCGGGAGTCTTAATGAAAAACTGTTTTTT	CASSGSLNEKLFF	TRBV7-2	TRBJ1-4	.	.
TGCAGCGTTGAAAGGGACTTTACCCTCGGGGAGCAGTTCTTC	CSVERDFTLGEQFF	TRBV29-1	TRBJ2-1	.	.
TGTGCCAGCAGTTACCTCAGGACAGGTCGCGAAAAACTGTTTTTT	CASSYLRTGREKLFF	TRBV6-6	TRBJ1-4	.	TRBD1
TGTGCCAGCGGTAACTCGAACTCCTACGAGCAGTACTTC	CASGNSNSYEQYF	TRBV2	TRBJ2-7	.	.
TGTGCCAGCAGTGTTGCGGGGGCCGCCACAGATACGCAGTATTTT	CASSVAGAATDTQYF	TRBV25-1	TRBJ2-3	.	.
TGTGCCAGCAGCCGGTTCGGGCTAGCGGGTGACAATGAGCAGTTCTTC	CASSRFGLAGDNEQFF	TRBV13	TRBJ2-1	.	TRBD2
TGCGCCAGCAGTTTCCAACGGAGCACAGATACGCAGTATTTT	CASSFQRSTDTQYF	TRBV5-1	TRBJ2-3	.	.
TGTGCCAGCAGTCCAGTGGACAGGGGGCTAACCGAGCAGTACTTC	CASSPVDRGLTEQYF	TRBV10-3	TRBJ2-7	once	TRBD1
TGTGCCAGCAGCTTTGGACTAGCGGCCACCGATGAGCAGTTCTTC	CASSFGLAATDEQFF	TRBV7-9	TRBJ2-1	.	TRBD2
TGTGCCAGAAGCTTGGCCGATCCAGGGGCTCAAGAGACCCAGTACTTC	CARSLADPGAQETQYF	TRBV5-3	TRBJ2-5	.	.
TGCGCCAGCAGCCGGCGTGGGGGACTCTTTAACTATGGCTACACCTTC	CASSRRGGLFNYGYTF	TRBV4-3	TRBJ1-2	.	.
TGTGCCACCAGCAGAGATCACCCCAGGGCCGGCACAGATACGCAGTATTTT	CATSRDHPRAGTDTQYF	TRBV15	TRBJ2-3	once	.
TGTGCCAGCAGTGTCGCCACTTACTCCTACAATGAGCAGTTCTTC	CASSVATYSYNEQFF	TRBV2	TRBJ2-1	.	.
TGTGCCACACTAGGACGAAGTGGGGGCTACACCTTC	CATLGRSGGYTF	TRBV19	TRBJ1-2	.	.
TGTGCCAGCAGCCAGGACGGCCGGAGGAACACCATATATTTT	CASSQDGRRNTIYF	TRBV13	TRBJ1-3	.	.